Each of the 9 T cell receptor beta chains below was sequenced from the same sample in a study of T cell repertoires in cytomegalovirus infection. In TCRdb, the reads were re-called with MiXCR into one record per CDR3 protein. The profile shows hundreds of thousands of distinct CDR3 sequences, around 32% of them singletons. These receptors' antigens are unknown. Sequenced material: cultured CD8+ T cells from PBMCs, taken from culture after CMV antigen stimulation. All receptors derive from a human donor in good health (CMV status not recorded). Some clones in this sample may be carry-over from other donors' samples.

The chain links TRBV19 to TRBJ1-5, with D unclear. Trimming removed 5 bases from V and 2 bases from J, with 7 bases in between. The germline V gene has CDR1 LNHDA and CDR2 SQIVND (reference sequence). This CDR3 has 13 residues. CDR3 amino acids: CASSQLRNQPQHF. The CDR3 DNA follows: TGTGCCAGTAGTCAACTACGCAATCAGCCCCAGCATTTT.

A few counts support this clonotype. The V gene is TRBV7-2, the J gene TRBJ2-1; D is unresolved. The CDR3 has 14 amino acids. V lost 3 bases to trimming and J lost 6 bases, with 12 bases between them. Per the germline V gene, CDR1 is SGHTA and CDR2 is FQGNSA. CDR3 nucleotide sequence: TGTGCCAGCAGCTTTGGTGGGGTTTTCAATGAGCAGTTCTTC. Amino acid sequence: CASSFGGVFNEQFF.

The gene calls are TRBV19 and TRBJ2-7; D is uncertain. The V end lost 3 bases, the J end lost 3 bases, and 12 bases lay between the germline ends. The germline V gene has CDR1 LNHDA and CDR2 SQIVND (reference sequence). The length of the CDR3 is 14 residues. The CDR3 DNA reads TGTGCCAGTAGTATTAATGGGAAGGGCTACGAGCAGTACGTC. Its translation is CASSINGKGYEQYV.

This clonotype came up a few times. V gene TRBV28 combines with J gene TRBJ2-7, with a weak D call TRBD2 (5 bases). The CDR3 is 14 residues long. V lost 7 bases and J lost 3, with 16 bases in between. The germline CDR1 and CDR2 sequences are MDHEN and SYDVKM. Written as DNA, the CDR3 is TGTGCCAGCACCCCCGGGATAGGCGGCTACGAGCAGTACGTC. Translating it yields CASTPGIGGYEQYV.

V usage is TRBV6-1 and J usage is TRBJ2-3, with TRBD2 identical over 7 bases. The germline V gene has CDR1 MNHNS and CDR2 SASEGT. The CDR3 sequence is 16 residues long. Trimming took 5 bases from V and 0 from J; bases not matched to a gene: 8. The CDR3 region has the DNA TGTGCCAGCAGTAACCTTTTAGCGGGTAGCACAGATACGCAGTATTTT. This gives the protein CASSNLLAGSTDTQYF.

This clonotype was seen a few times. In nucleotides, the CDR3 is TGTGCCAGCAGTTCCCCGACAGGGCAAGGCTACACCTTC. Amino acids: CASSSPTGQGYTF. The rearrangement links TRBV6-6 to TRBJ1-2; 7 positions match TRBD1. V lost 4 bases and J lost 8; bases outside the gene matches: 7. This CDR3 contains 13 residues. Germline-derived CDR1 and CDR2 are MNHNY and SVGAGI (reference sequence).

This CDR3 reads CASSLSIGINYGYTF. CDR3 DNA: TGTGCCAGCAGTTTATCGATAGGGATAAACTATGGCTACACCTTC. The chain links TRBV27 to TRBJ1-2; no firm D call. The CDR3 loop spans 15 amino acids. Germline values: CDR1 MNHEY, CDR2 SMNVEV (reference sequence). The ends were cut back, 0 bases at V and 2 bases at J, with 10 bases in the middle.

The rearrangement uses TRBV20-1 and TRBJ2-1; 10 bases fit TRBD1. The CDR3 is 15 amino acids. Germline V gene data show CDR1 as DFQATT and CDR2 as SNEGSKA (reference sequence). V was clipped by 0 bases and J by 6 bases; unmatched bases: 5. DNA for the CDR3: TGCAGTGCTAGAGAGGGACAGGGGCTCGGCAATGAGCAGTTCTTC. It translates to CSAREGQGLGNEQFF.

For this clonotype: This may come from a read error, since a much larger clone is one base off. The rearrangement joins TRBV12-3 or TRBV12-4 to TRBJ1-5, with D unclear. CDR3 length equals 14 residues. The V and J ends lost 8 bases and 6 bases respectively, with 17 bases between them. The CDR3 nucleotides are TGTGCCAGCGCTGGCCAGGACGGCGTTCAGCCCCAGCATTTT. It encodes CASAGQDGVQPQHF.